The 30 T cell receptor beta chains presented below share a single source sample, sequenced in a study of T cells in Graves' hyperthyroidism and ophthalmopathy. Amplified regions were TCR beta CDR3 sequences from RNA transcripts. The TCR CDR3 first-round RT-PCR relied on the HTBI primer set. TCRdb reprocessed the multiplex PCR reads via MiXCR and lists one record per CDR3 protein. The profile covers 250,000 to 300,000 distinct CDR3 sequences, with more than 14% appearing a single time and approximately 12% taken by the ten largest. The sequenced sample consisted of blood. These receptors were obtained from a woman aged 40 to 55 with Graves' hyperthyroidism that later progressed to Graves' ophthalmopathy.

V and J are TRBV5-6 and TRBJ2-2, with 10 positions matching TRBD1. V lost 4 bases to trimming and J lost 0 bases; unmatched junction nucleotides: 6. Germline CDR1 and CDR2: SGHDT and YYEEEE. There are 17 residues in the CDR3. This chain's CDR3 is CASSRRDRGTNTGELFF. The CDR3 DNA sequence: TGTGCCAGCAGCCGAAGGGACAGGGGCACGAACACCGGGGAGCTGTTTTTT.

This sequence joins TRBV4-1 and TRBJ2-7, with D hard to call. CDR1 MGHRA and CDR2 YSYEKL come from the germline V gene. V was cut by 1 base and J by 3 bases, with 10 bases left in between. The CDR3 totals 14 residues. This CDR3 is CASSQGTGYYEQYF. DNA of the CDR3: TGCGCCAGCAGCCAAGGGACCGGTTACTACGAGCAGTACTTC.

Comment on this clonotype: It may be a read error: a sequence one base away is much more abundant. V gene TRBV30 combines with J gene TRBJ2-1; 7 nucleotides align to TRBD2. CDR1 GTSNPN and CDR2 SVGIG come from the germline V gene (reference sequence). J was trimmed by 10 bases and V by 5 bases; bases with no gene match: 8. CDR3 length: 12 residues. The CDR3 region is CAWGLDGGEQFF. CDR3 DNA sequence: TGTGCCTGGGGTTTAGACGGGGGGGAGCAGTTCTTC.

This chain links TRBV19 with TRBJ2-7; D remains unclear. CDR3 length: 16 residues. CDR1 and CDR2 from the germline V gene are LNHDA and SQIVND (reference sequence). The ends were cut back, 4 bases at V and 3 bases at J, with 19 bases in the middle. CDR3 sequence (DNA): TGTGCCAGTAGTACCCTCCCCGAGAACTCTAACTACGAGCAGTACTTC. Translating gives CASSTLPENSNYEQYF. Variable domain in full (rest from reference TRBV19 and TRBJ2-7): DGGITQSPKYLFRKEGQNVTLSCEQNLNHDAMYWYRQDPGQGLRLIYYSQIVNDFQKGDIAEGYSVSREKKESFPLTVTSAQKNPTAFYLCASSTLPENSNYEQYFGPGTRLTVT.

This clonotype occurred many times. J is TRBJ2-7 and V is TRBV27; 11 bases map to TRBD2. V gave up 10 bases and J gave up 2 bases; unmatched junction bases: 4. There are 13 residues in the CDR3. Germline V gene lookup returns CDR1 MNHEY and CDR2 SMNVEV (reference sequence). CDR3 amino acids: CATKLAGAYEQYF. CDR3 DNA: TGTGCCACCAAACTAGCGGGAGCCTACGAGCAGTACTTC.

This clonotype was seen many times. The chain links TRBV13 to TRBJ1-3; D is uncertain. There are 18 residues in the CDR3. Deletions cut 5 bases from V and 0 bases from J, with 20 bases between. Looked up from germline, CDR1 is PRHDT and CDR2 is FYEKMQ (reference sequence). This chain's CDR3 is CASSLDRAQGFSGNTIYF. CDR3 nucleotide sequence: TGTGCCAGCAGCCTAGATAGGGCCCAAGGGTTCTCTGGAAACACCATATATTTT.

This clonotype was recorded only once. The chain carries TRBV12-3 or TRBV12-4 and TRBJ2-1, with 9 bases matching TRBD2. V gave up 6 bases and J gave up 6 bases; unmatched junction bases: 9. CDR3 size: 15 residues. CDR3 in amino acids: CASRDGGRALNEQFF. The CDR3 bases are TGTGCCAGCAGAGACGGCGGGAGGGCCCTCAATGAGCAGTTCTTC.

The table lists this clonotype with many counts. The chain carries TRBV10-3 and TRBJ2-7; the match to TRBD2 covers 11 bases. Per germline, CDR1 ENHRY and CDR2 SYGVKD. The ends lost 5 bases at V and 5 bases at J; junction bases unmatched: 5. The CDR3 extends over 14 amino acids. The CDR3 DNA reads TGTGCCATCAGTACGGGACTAGCGGTCCACGAGCAGTACTTC. The encoded protein is CAISTGLAVHEQYF.

This clonotype was recorded many times. This sequence joins TRBV11-2 and TRBJ2-1; weak D call: TRBD2 (5 bases). CDR3 length equals 13 residues. V was pared by 3 bases and J by 6 bases, with 9 bases between. Germline V CDR1 and CDR2: SGHAT, FQNNGV. CDR3 sequence reads: CASSFGEPNEQFF. CDR3 sequence (DNA): TGTGCCAGCAGCTTCGGGGAGCCCAATGAGCAGTTCTTC.

This clonotype showed up many times. J is TRBJ2-7 and V is TRBV6-2 or TRBV6-3; 13 positions agree with TRBD2. This CDR3 contains 16 residues. Losses at the gene ends were 6 bases for V and 2 bases for J; bases not matched to a gene: 7. Germline values: CDR1 MNHEY, CDR2 SVGEGT. The CDR3 nucleotides are TGTGCCAGCAGATCCGGGACTAGCGGGAAAACCTACGAGCAGTACTTC. Translating gives CASRSGTSGKTYEQYF.

The chain couples TRBV4-1 to TRBJ1-3; D remains unclear. Germline V lookup: CDR1 MGHRA, CDR2 YSYEKL. The length of the CDR3 is 15 residues. The V gene lost 4 bases and the J gene lost 0 bases, with 10 bases spanning the gap. DNA for the CDR3: TGCGCCAGCAGCCCCCTACAGCTCTCTGGAAACACCATATATTTT. Protein: CASSPLQLSGNTIYF.

This clonotype was seen at least ten times. J is TRBJ2-1 and V is TRBV19; 7 bases line up with TRBD2. Germline V CDR1 and CDR2: LNHDA, SQIVND (reference sequence). The CDR3 is made up of 14 amino acids. With 1 base clipped from V and 7 bases from J, the junction kept 4 bases outside the gene matches. CDR3 bases: TGTGCCAGTAGTATAGGGTCAGCGGGGAATGAGCAGTTCTTC. This gives the protein CASSIGSAGNEQFF.

This clonotype has a count of ten or more. This chain joins TRBV18 and TRBJ2-5, with TRBD2 matching 13 bases. V dropped 1 base and J dropped 5; count of bases not matched to a gene: 7. This CDR3 spans 17 amino acids. Germline loops: CDR1 KGHSH, CDR2 LQKENI. The CDR3 DNA sequence: TGTGCCAGCTCACCACTCCCGGGGACTAGCGGGATTGAGACCCAGTACTTC. Translated: CASSPLPGTSGIETQYF.

This clonotype showed up many times. The chain combines TRBV30 with TRBJ1-5, with 8 positions matching TRBD1. Germline lookup yields CDR1 GTSNPN and CDR2 SVGIG (reference sequence). Trimming took 4 bases from V and 5 from J; bases not matched to a gene: 7. The CDR3 runs 14 residues. CDR3 DNA: TGTGCCTGGAACAGGGGGGGGAACGATCAGCCCCAGCATTTT. Its protein is CAWNRGGNDQPQHF.

The CDR3 spells CASSLTGMTDTQYF. As DNA, the CDR3 is TGTGCCAGCAGCTTGACAGGGATGACAGATACGCAGTATTTT. V is TRBV2 and J is TRBJ2-3, with 7 bases matching TRBD1. The CDR3 spans 14 residues. Losses at the gene ends were 6 bases for V and 3 bases for J; bases not matched to a gene: 6. Germline lookup yields CDR1 SNHLY and CDR2 FYNNEI.

CDR3 bases: TGCAGTGCTAGAGTTTCGGCTAGCGGGAGCTGGAATGAGCAGTTCTTC. It specifies CSARVSASGSWNEQFF. The V gene is TRBV20-1, the J gene TRBJ2-1; 10 positions match TRBD2. This CDR3 spans 16 amino acids. Germline assignment: CDR1 DFQATT and CDR2 SNEGSKA (reference sequence). With 1 base clipped from V and 7 bases from J, the junction kept 10 bases outside the gene matches.

This chain joins TRBV6-5 and TRBJ2-3; the match to TRBD2 covers 10 bases. From germline, CDR1 is MNHEY and CDR2 SVGAGI. V trimming: 0 bases; J trimming: 3 bases; junction bases outside the gene matches: 21. The CDR3 is 22 residues long. CDR3 loop: CASSYSPWRAGGDGRFTDTQYF. In DNA form, the CDR3 reads TGTGCCAGCAGTTACTCGCCATGGCGAGCGGGAGGGGATGGAAGGTTTACAGATACGCAGTATTTT.

This clonotype was seen many times. The genes are TRBV9 and TRBJ2-3, with 8 bases lining up with TRBD2. Trimming cost V 1 base and J 4 bases; bases outside gene matches: 5. Germline V CDR1 and CDR2: SGDLS, YYNGEE. The CDR3 totals 15 residues. CDR3 sequence (DNA): TGTGCCAGCAGCGTAACGGGAGGGCCGGCAGATACGCAGTATTTT. Translated, it gives CASSVTGGPADTQYF. The complete variable domain, with remaining parts taken from reference TRBV9 and TRBJ2-3, reads DSGVTQTPKHLITATGQRVTLRCSPRSGDLSVYWYQQSLDQGLQFLIQYYNGEERAKGNILERFSAQQFPDLHSELNLSSLELGDSALYFCASSVTGGPADTQYFGPGTRLTVL.

CDR3 region: CASSQVLAGGEGTDTQYF. CDR3 nucleotides: TGTGCCAGCAGCCAAGTTTTAGCGGGAGGGGAAGGCACAGATACGCAGTATTTT. V usage is TRBV4-2 and J usage is TRBJ2-3; the match to TRBD2 covers 11 bases. Per germline, CDR1 LGHNA and CDR2 YNFKEQ. CDR3 length equals 18 residues. Trimming at V came to 1 base and at J to 1 base, leaving 7 bases not matched to a gene.

This clonotype was observed a single time. This chain connects TRBV18 to TRBJ2-2; tentatively, D is TRBD2 (6 bases). The CDR3 runs to 20 residues. The V end lost 6 bases, the J end lost 5 bases, and 31 bases lay between the germline ends. Germline values: CDR1 KGHSH, CDR2 LQKENI. In DNA form, the CDR3 reads TGTGCCAGCTCCCCAGTCGGAGGGGTTTGGGCTCATCGGCTAACCGGGGAGCTGTTTTTT. As protein: CASSPVGGVWAHRLTGELFF.

This clonotype was counted many times. The chain carries TRBV6-5 and TRBJ1-1; D is ambiguous. Trimming shortened V by 2 bases and J by 2 bases, and 9 bases separated the two germline ends. Per the germline V gene, CDR1 is MNHEY and CDR2 is SVGAGI. The CDR3 sequence is 14 residues long. As DNA, the CDR3 is TGTGCCAGCAGTTACAAGGGTCCCAACACTGAAGCTTTCTTT. As protein: CASSYKGPNTEAFF.

This clonotype came up many times. The chain carries TRBV10-2 and TRBJ1-6; 7 bases agree with TRBD1. This CDR3 is built from 14 residues. Germline assignment: CDR1 WSHSY and CDR2 SAAADI. Losses at the gene ends were 5 bases for V and 9 bases for J; bases not matched to a gene: 7. In DNA, the CDR3 is TGCGCCAGCAGTCAGCTAGGGGGCCCTTCACCCCTCCACTTT. This sequence encodes CASSQLGGPSPLHF.

This clonotype was observed a few times. The genes are TRBV4-1 and TRBJ2-1, with 9 nucleotides matching TRBD1. Germline V lookup: CDR1 MGHRA, CDR2 YSYEKL. The ends lost 5 bases at V and 0 bases at J; junction bases unmatched: 5. The CDR3 consists of 16 residues. This CDR3 reads CASSKTGGSSYNEQFF. The CDR3 bases are TGCGCCAGCAGCAAGACAGGGGGGAGCTCCTACAATGAGCAGTTCTTC.

This chain uses TRBV27 with TRBJ2-7; TRBD1 might be the D (6 bases). This CDR3 spans 15 amino acids. The V and J ends lost 5 bases and 3 bases respectively, with 17 bases between them. Per germline, CDR1 MNHEY and CDR2 SMNVEV (reference sequence). CDR3 in DNA: TGTGCCAGCAGTAACAGGGCTCTGCCCTTCTACGAGCAGTACTTC. This codes for CASSNRALPFYEQYF.

This clonotype showed up many times. This chain uses TRBV12-3 or TRBV12-4 with TRBJ2-7, with 11 bases identical to TRBD2. V gave up 2 bases and J gave up 5 bases; unmatched junction bases: 8. The CDR3 sequence is 16 residues long. DNA of the CDR3: TGTGCCAGCAGTTTAACTCTTTCTAGCGGGAGGCACGAGCAGTACTTC. Amino acid sequence: CASSLTLSSGRHEQYF.

This clonotype was detected many times. The V call is TRBV13, the J call TRBJ2-1; 9 bases match TRBD1. This CDR3 comprises 15 residues. The trim removed 5 bases at V and 3 bases at J, leaving 5 bases unmatched. Per germline, CDR1 PRHDT and CDR2 FYEKMQ (reference sequence). CDR3 sequence reads: CASSRGQGVYNEQFF. CDR3 DNA sequence: TGTGCCAGCAGCCGGGGACAGGGAGTCTACAATGAGCAGTTCTTC. Using reference TRBV13 and TRBJ2-1 for the parts outside the CDR3, the full variable domain is AAGVIQSPRHLIKEKRETATLKCYPIPRHDTVYWYQQGPGQDPQFLISFYEKMQSDKGSIPDRFSAQQFSDYHSELNMSSLELGDSALYFCASSRGQGVYNEQFFGPGTRLTVL.

The genes are TRBV6-2 or TRBV6-3 and TRBJ1-3; the D is unclear. Per germline, CDR1 MNHEY and CDR2 SVGEGT. This CDR3 has 14 amino acids. The V and J ends lost 11 bases and 2 bases respectively, with 16 bases between them. CDR3 loop: CAGWLRTAGNTIYF. DNA for the CDR3: TGTGCCGGCTGGTTAAGGACGGCTGGAAACACCATATATTTT.

V gene TRBV2 combines with J gene TRBJ2-7; 9 bases line up with TRBD1. With V trimmed by 9 bases and J by 4 bases, 4 bases remained unmatched. The CDR3 loop spans 12 amino acids. Germline V CDR1 and CDR2: SNHLY, FYNNEI. The CDR3 bases are TGTGCCAGGGGGACAGGGTTATACGAGCAGTACTTC. Amino acid sequence: CARGTGLYEQYF.

This clonotype was counted ten times or more. This chain joins TRBV18 and TRBJ1-1; D call uncertain. V was trimmed by 6 bases and J by 9 bases, leaving 14 bases between them. CDR1 is KGHSH, CDR2 LQKENI, per germline. The CDR3 is 12 residues long. CDR3 protein: CASSPFTDKAFF. As DNA, the CDR3 is TGTGCCAGCTCCCCATTCACTGATAAAGCTTTCTTT.

This clonotype was detected many times. The J gene is TRBJ2-5, the V gene TRBV6-1; the match to TRBD2 covers 7 bases. There are 14 residues in the CDR3. The germline V gene encodes CDR1 MNHNS and CDR2 SASEGT. Trimming removed 5 bases from V and 5 bases from J; junction bases left unmatched: 8. This chain's CDR3 is CASSYRLAGETQYF. The CDR3 DNA is TGTGCCAGCAGTTACAGACTAGCCGGGGAGACCCAGTACTTC.